This entry lists 11 T cell receptor beta chains sequenced from one sample in a study of PD-L1 blockade in urothelial cancer (dated by TCRdb to about 2017). Libraries were constructed by the immunoSEQ multiplex PCR assay. TCRdb retrieved this table from immuneACCESS and kept in-frame rearrangements only. Not all clones are present; in checked studies, unresolved V genes account for under half, and no reason is known for the remainder. The sample profile shows tens of thousands of clones; roughly 82% of them were found once. Around 4.6% of the sample is taken by the ten largest. The material sequenced was PBMCs, taken around atezolizumab (anti-PD-L1) treatment. The receptors derive from a man aged 70-80 years with urothelial cancer.

The chain links TRBV19 to TRBJ1-5, with 8 nucleotides matching TRBD1. J was trimmed by 5 bases and V by 7 bases; bases with no gene match: 16. This CDR3 is built from 17 residues. From germline, CDR1 is LNHDA and CDR2 SQIVND (reference sequence). The CDR3 loop is CASTSSTLTGAHQPQHF. CDR3 nucleotide sequence: TGTGCCAGTACAAGTTCGACATTGACAGGGGCGCATCAGCCCCAGCATTTT.

V and J are TRBV2 and TRBJ2-7, with 10 bases lining up with TRBD2. The germline CDR1 and CDR2 sequences are SNHLY and FYNNEI. The CDR3 length is 15 residues. V gave up 6 bases and J gave up 0 bases; unmatched junction bases: 5. The chain's CDR3 is CASRAGTSASYEQYF. In DNA, the CDR3 is TGTGCCAGCAGGGCCGGGACTAGCGCCTCCTACGAGCAGTACTTC.

The V gene is TRBV5-1, the J gene TRBJ1-5; D perhaps matches TRBD1 (6 bases). Germline V gene lookup returns CDR1 SGHRS and CDR2 YFSETQ. CDR3 size: 19 residues. The ends were cut back, 2 bases at V and 3 bases at J, with 24 bases in the middle. The CDR3 spells CASSFNPHGAGENNQPQHF. The DNA for the CDR3 is TGCGCCAGCAGCTTCAACCCCCACGGGGCAGGGGAGAACAATCAGCCCCAGCATTTT.

The rearrangement joins TRBV18 to TRBJ2-1; 8 positions agree with TRBD1. The V gene's germline CDR1 is KGHSH and CDR2 LQKENI. With 8 bases clipped from V and 6 bases from J, the junction kept 9 bases outside the gene matches. The CDR3 extends over 14 amino acids. In DNA, the CDR3 is TGTGCCAGCCTTGGGGACAGGTTAGGCAATGAGCAGTTCTTC. It specifies CASLGDRLGNEQFF.

The chain combines TRBV13 with TRBJ2-3, with 7 bases lining up with TRBD1. V lost 3 bases to trimming and J lost 0 bases; unmatched junction nucleotides: 0. This CDR3 is 14 amino acids long. The germline V gene has CDR1 PRHDT and CDR2 FYEKMQ (reference sequence). The CDR3 DNA is TGTGCCAGCAGCTTGGGACAGAGCACAGATACGCAGTATTTT. Its translation is CASSLGQSTDTQYF.

This clone was recorded a few times. The V gene is TRBV5-5, the J gene TRBJ2-7; D might be TRBD1 (6 bases). Trimming shortened V by 4 bases and J by 2 bases, and 13 bases separated the two germline ends. This CDR3 comprises 14 residues. Germline V lookup: CDR1 SGHKS, CDR2 YYEKEE (reference sequence). CDR3 nucleotides: TGTGCCAGCAGCCGAGAGACAGGACCCTACGAGCAGTACTTC. Translated, it gives CASSRETGPYEQYF.

The chain is built from TRBV25-1 and TRBJ1-5; maybe TRBD1 (5 bases). CDR1 and CDR2 (germline): MGHDK, SYGVNS. Trimming shortened V by 6 bases and J by 5 bases, and 17 bases separated the two germline ends. This CDR3 contains 15 residues. In nucleotides, the CDR3 is TGTGCCAGCAGCCCCCAGGGCCAGGCCCATCAGCCCCAGCATTTT. It is translated as CASSPQGQAHQPQHF.

The chain employs TRBV9 and TRBJ1-2, with D perhaps matching TRBD1 (5 bases). This CDR3 contains 16 residues. Germline V CDR1 and CDR2: SGDLS, YYNGEE. V shed 4 bases and J shed 2 bases, with 18 bases lying between them. DNA for the CDR3: TGTGCCAGCAGCTCCCAAGCCCTGACAGCAAACTATGGCTACACCTTC. Amino acids: CASSSQALTANYGYTF.

The CDR3 region is CASSLRQGGGELFF. CDR3 nucleotide sequence: TGCGCCAGCAGCTTGCGACAGGGTGGCGGGGAGCTGTTTTTT. V usage is TRBV5-1 and J usage is TRBJ2-2; 7 nucleotides match TRBD1. The CDR3 consists of 14 residues. The trim removed 1 base at V and 7 bases at J, leaving 4 bases unmatched. Germline lookup yields CDR1 SGHRS and CDR2 YFSETQ.

The gene calls are TRBV19 and TRBJ1-5; D is uncertain. CDR3 length equals 13 residues. In germline, CDR1 is LNHDA, CDR2 SQIVND (reference sequence). Trimming stripped 3 bases from V and 5 bases from J, with 8 bases between. CDR3 bases: TGTGCCAGTAGTATGGGCGCTTATCAGCCCCAGCATTTT. This sequence encodes CASSMGAYQPQHF.

V usage is TRBV2 and J usage is TRBJ1-1; weak D call: TRBD1 (6 bases). Germline V gene data show CDR1 as SNHLY and CDR2 as FYNNEI. V was clipped by 11 bases and J by 0 bases, with 19 bases between them. The CDR3 is made up of 15 amino acids. CDR3 region: CALPGGGGMNTEAFF. The CDR3 coding sequence is TGTGCCCTCCCGGGGGGGGGCGGCATGAACACTGAAGCTTTCTTT.